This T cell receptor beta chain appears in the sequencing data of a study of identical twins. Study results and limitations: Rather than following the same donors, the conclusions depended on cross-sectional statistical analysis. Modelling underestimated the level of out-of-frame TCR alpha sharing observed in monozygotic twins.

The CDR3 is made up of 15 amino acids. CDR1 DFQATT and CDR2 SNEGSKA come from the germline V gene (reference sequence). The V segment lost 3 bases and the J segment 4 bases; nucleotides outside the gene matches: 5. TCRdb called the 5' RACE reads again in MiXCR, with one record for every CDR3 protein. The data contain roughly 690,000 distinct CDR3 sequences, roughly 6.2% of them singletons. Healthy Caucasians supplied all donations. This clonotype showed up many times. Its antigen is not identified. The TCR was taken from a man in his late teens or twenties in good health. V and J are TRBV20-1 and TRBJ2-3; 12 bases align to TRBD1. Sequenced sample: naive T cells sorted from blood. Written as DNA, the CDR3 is TGCAGTGCTAGGACCGGGACAGGGGGCCCAGATACGCAGTATTTT. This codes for CSARTGTGGPDTQYF.